The 14 T cell receptor beta chains presented below share a single source sample, sequenced in a study of T-cell memory formation after mild COVID-19. TCRdb redid the calling of the 5' RACE reads with MiXCR, one entry per CDR3 protein. The data show about 560,000 distinct CDR3 sequences, under 20% seen once. Sequenced sample: PBMCs or a T cell subset sorted from them (not recorded which). These receptors all stem from an adult woman who had mild COVID-19 (a few samples of this study predate the infection). Cell type and time point are not known.

This chain uses TRBV18 with TRBJ2-5; D unclear. Germline CDR1 KGHSH, CDR2 LQKENI. V lost 7 bases to trimming and J lost 5 bases, with 14 bases between them. The CDR3 sequence is 13 residues long. The CDR3 sequence is CASLRISGETQYF. In nucleotides, the CDR3 is TGTGCCAGCTTACGCATTTCCGGGGAGACCCAGTACTTC. Drawing the rest from reference TRBV18 and TRBJ2-5, the complete variable domain is NAGVMQNPRHLVRRRGQEARLRCSPMKGHSHVYWYRQLPEEGLKFMVYLQKENIIDESGMPKERFSAEFPKEGPSILRIQQVVRGDSAAYFCASLRISGETQYFGPGTRLLVL.

In its sample, this clonotype was seen a few times. The CDR3 loop reads CASSPQVGRLTSNEQYF. The DNA of the CDR3 is TGTGCCAGCTCACCACAAGTGGGCAGACTGACGTCTAACGAGCAGTACTTC. The rearrangement joins TRBV18 to TRBJ2-7; D gene uncertain. Trimming shortened V by 1 base and J by 5 bases, and 21 bases separated the two germline ends. Germline V gives CDR1 KGHSH, CDR2 LQKENI. This CDR3 region has 17 residues.

About this clonotype: Relative to the germline gene, one junction end is altered; a read error may explain this. The chain couples TRBV6-1 to TRBJ1-5; D is uncertain. CDR1 MNHNS and CDR2 SASEGT come from the germline V gene. The CDR3 has 15 amino acids. The CDR3 region has the DNA TGTGCCAGCAGTGCACGAGGTGTTTGGGATCAGTCCCAGCATTTT. It specifies CASSARGVWDQSQHF.

This rearrangement joins TRBV9 to TRBJ1-2, with 7 bases matching TRBD1. The CDR3 loop spans 15 amino acids. Germline V gene data show CDR1 as SGDLS and CDR2 as YYNGEE. With V trimmed by 4 bases and J by 3 bases, 9 bases remained unmatched. The CDR3 is CASSSRETGYYGYTF. The CDR3 bases are TGTGCCAGCAGCTCGAGAGAGACAGGGTACTATGGCTACACCTTC. The full variable domain, in which reference TRBV9 and TRBJ1-2 provide the parts outside the CDR3, is DSGVTQTPKHLITATGQRVTLRCSPRSGDLSVYWYQQSLDQGLQFLIQYYNGEERAKGNILERFSAQQFPDLHSELNLSSLELGDSALYFCASSSRETGYYGYTFGSGTRLTVV.

This chain uses TRBV12-3 or TRBV12-4 with TRBJ1-5; maybe TRBD1 (5 bases). The CDR3 is made up of 13 amino acids. Trimming pared 6 bases from V and 4 bases from J, leaving 10 bases between. In DNA, the CDR3 is TGTGCCAGCAGCTGGGGCGCAAATCAGCCCCAGCATTTT. Its translation is CASSWGANQPQHF.

This clonotype has only a few counts. The J gene is TRBJ1-5, the V gene TRBV3-1; D might be TRBD2 (6 bases). The DNA end is more similar to TRBJ2-3, so the J call may be wrong. This CDR3 has 14 amino acids. The germline V gene encodes CDR1 LGHDT and CDR2 YNNKEL (reference sequence). The CDR3 coding sequence is TGTGCCAGCAGCAAATCCTCCGGGGGTCAGCCCCAGTATTTT. Its protein is CASSKSSGGQPQYF.

The chain uses TRBV6-2 or TRBV6-3 and TRBJ2-1; 12 bases align to TRBD2. Germline lookup yields CDR1 MNHEY and CDR2 SVGEGT. There are 18 residues in the CDR3. V was pared by 5 bases and J by 6 bases, with 14 bases of the junction left unmatched. The DNA of the CDR3 is TGTGCCAGCAGTAATAGGAGGGCTAGCGGGAGGGGTTCCAATGAGCAGTTCTTC. Protein sequence: CASSNRRASGRGSNEQFF.

In this sample, this clonotype turned up a few times. The rearrangement uses TRBV20-1 and TRBJ1-2; D not resolved. The CDR3 consists of 13 residues. V was cut by 2 bases and J by 2 bases, with 9 bases left in between. Looked up from germline, CDR1 is DFQATT and CDR2 is SNEGSKA (reference sequence). The CDR3 DNA sequence: TGCAGTGCTAGAATGGTGCAGAACTATGGCTACACCTTC. As protein: CSARMVQNYGYTF.

This chain links TRBV7-2 with TRBJ1-1; 8 positions agree with TRBD1. The CDR3 has 13 amino acids. V lost 8 bases to trimming and J lost 10 bases; unmatched junction nucleotides: 12. In germline, CDR1 is SGHTA, CDR2 FQGNSA. CDR3 in amino acids: CASGQGAGGIAFF. The CDR3, as DNA: TGTGCCAGCGGCCAGGGGGCAGGGGGCATAGCTTTCTTT.

Only a few counts were recorded for this clonotype. This chain links TRBV27 with TRBJ1-3; no clear D gene. In germline, CDR1 is MNHEY, CDR2 SMNVEV (reference sequence). Trimming pared 4 bases from V and 7 bases from J, leaving 14 bases between. This CDR3 is built from 14 residues. The CDR3 loop reads CASSSFGSNNTIYF. As DNA, the CDR3 is TGTGCCAGCAGTTCTTTCGGCAGTAATAACACCATATATTTT.

The chain employs TRBV24-1 and TRBJ1-2; D is ambiguous. CDR1 and CDR2 from the germline V gene are KGHDR and SFDVKD. The CDR3 is 13 amino acids. Deletions cut 3 bases from V and 5 bases from J, with 9 bases between. This CDR3 reads CATSDNTAYGYTF. The DNA of the CDR3 is TGTGCCACCAGTGATAATACAGCGTATGGCTACACCTTC.

The chain carries TRBV5-6 and TRBJ1-1; maybe TRBD1 (5 bases). The length of the CDR3 is 12 residues. Germline assignment: CDR1 SGHDT and CDR2 YYEEEE. Trimming stripped 4 bases from V and 7 bases from J, with 11 bases between. CDR3 sequence (DNA): TGTGCCAGCAGCCCCTCGGGGGGTGAAGCTTTCTTT. It encodes CASSPSGGEAFF.

The CDR3 is CAWSLAWENTGELFF. CDR3 coding DNA: TGTGCCTGGAGCCTGGCATGGGAAAACACCGGGGAGCTGTTTTTT. The chain uses TRBV30 and TRBJ2-2; D gene unclear. CDR3 size: 15 residues. V dropped 3 bases and J dropped 2 bases, with 13 bases sitting between them. The germline V gene encodes CDR1 GTSNPN and CDR2 SVGIG (reference sequence).

This clonotype showed up just a few times. This chain joins TRBV11-3 and TRBJ2-7; TRBD1 matches 7 bases. Germline-derived CDR1 and CDR2 are SGHNT and YENEEA. The junction had 6 bases not matched to a gene; V was cut back by 1 base and J by 3 bases. There are 15 residues in the CDR3. This CDR3 is CASSLAGGGYYEQYF. The CDR3 DNA follows: TGTGCCAGCAGCTTAGCAGGGGGTGGGTACTACGAGCAGTACTTC.